These 22 T cell receptor beta chains were all obtained from the same sample, sequenced in a study of blood T cell repertoires in COVID-19. Clones were read by immunoSEQ multiplex PCR, and TCRdb kept only the in-frame ones, dropping some. The sample lists more than 95,000 clones, 75% to 90% occurring once. The specimen sequenced was peripheral blood. The receptors were sampled from a man in his 60s with acute or convalescent COVID-19.

The rearrangement joins TRBV5-1 to TRBJ2-1; possible D gene TRBD1, 6 bases. Trimming left V 3 bases short and J 8 bases short, with 15 bases between. Germline V gives CDR1 SGHRS, CDR2 YFSETQ. There are 14 residues in the CDR3. This chain's CDR3 is CASSWGLAGDEQFF. In DNA, the CDR3 is TGCGCCAGCAGCTGGGGGCTGGCGGGCGATGAGCAGTTCTTC.

This clone was detected only once. The chain has TRBV6-5 and TRBJ1-6, with no clear D. The CDR3 spans 16 residues. Germline V CDR1 and CDR2: MNHEY, SVGAGI. V lost 4 bases to trimming and J lost 0 bases, with 10 bases between them. CDR3 nucleotide sequence: TGTGCCAGCAGTTTGACCGGGAGCTCCTATAATTCACCCCTCCACTTT. This sequence encodes CASSLTGSSYNSPLHF.

This chain uses TRBV28 with TRBJ1-2; possibly TRBD1 for D (5 bases). Germline V gene data show CDR1 as MDHEN and CDR2 as SYDVKM. CDR3 length: 14 residues. V was clipped by 7 bases and J by 5 bases, with 17 bases between them. CDR3 DNA sequence: TGTGCCAGCACCCCCACCAGGGCGGTATATGGCTACACCTTC. It is translated as CASTPTRAVYGYTF.

The chain couples TRBV27 to TRBJ2-1; 8 nucleotides agree with TRBD2. V shed 4 bases, J shed 6 bases, and the junction held 8 bases outside the gene matches. Germline V gene lookup returns CDR1 MNHEY and CDR2 SMNVEV (reference sequence). The CDR3 consists of 15 residues. The CDR3 protein is CASSSGLGSPNEQFF. Here the CDR3 DNA reads TGTGCCAGCAGTTCGGGACTAGGAAGTCCCAATGAGCAGTTCTTC.

About this clone: The sample holds other DNA sequences that translate to the same CDR3. V and J are TRBV24-1 and TRBJ1-1, with D unclear. Trimming pared 4 bases from V and 5 bases from J, leaving 10 bases between. Germline-derived CDR1 and CDR2 are KGHDR and SFDVKD. The CDR3 length is 13 residues. This CDR3 is CATSDPGVTEAFF. CDR3 nucleotide sequence: TGTGCCACCAGTGACCCCGGTGTGACTGAAGCTTTCTTT.

The rearrangement joins TRBV27 to TRBJ2-4; 9 bases align to TRBD1. Per the germline V gene, CDR1 is MNHEY and CDR2 is SMNVEV (reference sequence). The CDR3 runs to 16 residues. The V and J ends lost 5 bases and 0 bases, in that order; junction bases with no gene match: 5. CDR3 bases: TGTGCCAGCAGTCCGGACAGGGGAGTAGCCAAAAACATTCAGTACTTC. Its protein is CASSPDRGVAKNIQYF.

The chain has TRBV10-1 and TRBJ1-2; D remains ambiguous. The germline V gene has CDR1 WNHNN and CDR2 SYGVQD (reference sequence). The CDR3 has 13 residues. The V end lost 0 bases, the J end lost 4 bases, and 6 bases lay between the germline ends. Here the CDR3 DNA reads TGCGCCAGCAGTGAGTCGAGGGCCTATGGCTACACCTTC. Its translation: CASSESRAYGYTF.

The chain links TRBV2 to TRBJ1-2; TRBD1 aligns across 9 bases. Germline CDR1 and CDR2: SNHLY and FYNNEI. The CDR3 spans 14 residues. Germline trimming cut 7 bases from V and 4 bases from J; bases unmatched to any gene: 7. The CDR3 region is CASTLDRGLYGYTF. In DNA, the CDR3 is TGTGCCAGCACTCTGGACAGGGGCCTCTATGGCTACACCTTC.

The gene calls are TRBV5-1 and TRBJ2-1, with TRBD2 identical over 15 bases. The germline CDR1 and CDR2 sequences are SGHRS and YFSETQ. The CDR3 runs 15 residues. With 5 bases clipped from V and 6 bases from J, the junction kept 3 bases outside the gene matches. DNA of the CDR3: TGCGCCAGCAGACGGACTAGCGGGAGGGGCAATGAGCAGTTCTTC. Protein product: CASRRTSGRGNEQFF.

This chain joins TRBV27 and TRBJ1-1; the D gene is possibly TRBD1 (5 bases). The CDR3 consists of 13 residues. The V gene lost 3 bases and the J gene lost 1 base, with 6 bases spanning the gap. Per germline, CDR1 MNHEY and CDR2 SMNVEV (reference sequence). CDR3 nucleotides: TGTGCCAGCAGTTTCGGGGGGAACACTGAAGCTTTCTTT. Amino acid sequence: CASSFGGNTEAFF.

This sequence joins TRBV19 and TRBJ1-6; TRBD1 is a possible D gene (5 bases). CDR1 and CDR2 from the germline V gene are LNHDA and SQIVND (reference sequence). Trimming cost V 4 bases and J 9 bases, with 16 bases left between them. The CDR3 spans 15 residues. The CDR3 region is CASSSGTGGSSPLHF. CDR3 coding DNA: TGTGCCAGTAGTAGCGGGACCGGTGGAAGTTCACCCCTCCACTTT.

The V call is TRBV19, the J call TRBJ2-1, with D possibly TRBD2 on 6 matching bases. V shed 6 bases and J shed 8 bases, with 14 bases lying between them. Per the germline V gene, CDR1 is LNHDA and CDR2 is SQIVND (reference sequence). There are 13 residues in the CDR3. The CDR3 sequence is CASRGGTADEQFF. For the CDR3, the DNA is TGTGCCAGTAGGGGCGGGACCGCAGATGAGCAGTTCTTC.

The chain joins TRBV19 to TRBJ1-4; 9 positions match TRBD1. CDR1 is LNHDA, CDR2 SQIVND, per germline (reference sequence). This CDR3 has 19 residues. The V and J ends lost 5 bases and 2 bases, in that order; junction bases with no gene match: 15. CDR3 nucleotide sequence: TGTGCCAGTAGTCGTGAGACCGGGACAGGGACGTTCACTAATGAAAAACTGTTTTTT. It codes for CASSRETGTGTFTNEKLFF.

The count of this clone is one. The chain carries TRBV5-1 and TRBJ1-2; D uncertain. Germline CDR1 reads SGHRS; CDR2 reads YFSETQ. The CDR3 contains 13 residues. V gave up 4 bases and J gave up 7 bases, with 14 bases separating them. CDR3 residues: CASSTPQAGGYTF. CDR3 nucleotides: TGCGCCAGCAGCACGCCCCAAGCGGGTGGCTACACCTTC.

This rearrangement joins TRBV28 to TRBJ1-2; tentative D call: TRBD1 (6 bases). V was trimmed by 4 bases and J by 2 bases, leaving 17 bases between them. Germline V gene sequence: CDR1 MDHEN, CDR2 SYDVKM. The CDR3 covers 16 residues. CDR3 bases: TGTGCCAGCAGTTCAAAGGGGGTTCGGCCCAACTATGGCTACACCTTC. This translates into CASSSKGVRPNYGYTF.

The chain couples TRBV19 to TRBJ1-5; TRBD1 matches at 8 bases. The CDR3 runs 15 residues. Germline loops: CDR1 LNHDA, CDR2 SQIVND (reference sequence). Losses at the gene ends were 5 bases for V and 4 bases for J; bases not matched to a gene: 7. CDR3 protein: CASSGGQERNQPQHF. CDR3 nucleotides: TGTGCCAGTAGTGGGGGACAGGAGAGGAATCAGCCCCAGCATTTT.

The chain is built from TRBV29-1 and TRBJ2-3; D gene ambiguous. Germline assignment: CDR1 SQVTM and CDR2 ANQGSEA. V dropped 3 bases and J dropped 0 bases, with 7 bases sitting between them. CDR3 length: 13 amino acids. CDR3 sequence (DNA): TGCAGCGTTGATCAGTCTAGCACAGATACGCAGTATTTT. This gives the protein CSVDQSSTDTQYF.

The genes are TRBV7-6 and TRBJ2-7, with 8 nucleotides matching TRBD1. Germline-derived CDR1 and CDR2 are SGHVS and FNYEAQ. Trimming took 5 bases from V and 7 from J; bases not matched to a gene: 7. This CDR3 is 13 amino acids long. The CDR3 nucleotides are TGTGCCAGCAGCGTAGACAGGGGCGGTGAGCAGTACTTC. Residues: CASSVDRGGEQYF.

This chain connects TRBV30 to TRBJ2-3; tentatively, D is TRBD1 (5 bases). CDR1 and CDR2 from the germline V gene are GTSNPN and SVGIG (reference sequence). Between the trimmed V and J ends, which lost 1 base and 0 bases, there was a span of 8 bases. The CDR3 is 14 residues long. The CDR3 nucleotides read TGTGCCTGGAGTGAGGGGTTTAGCACAGATACGCAGTATTTT. Its translation is CAWSEGFSTDTQYF.

V gene TRBV11-3 combines with J gene TRBJ2-5, with D tentatively TRBD2 (5 bases). Trimming took 4 bases from V and 5 from J, leaving 14 bases between them. Germline loops: CDR1 SGHNT, CDR2 YENEEA. The length of the CDR3 is 14 residues. CDR3 coding DNA: TGTGCCAGCAGCTCGGTCGCCGGCGGGGAGACCCAGTACTTC. Translation gives CASSSVAGGETQYF.

This chain joins TRBV11-2 and TRBJ2-1, with TRBD2 identical over 7 bases. J lost 5 bases, V lost 3 bases, and 10 bases had no gene match. The germline CDR1 and CDR2 sequences are SGHAT and FQNNGV. The CDR3 has 16 residues. The CDR3 is CASSFASGGVHNEQFF. CDR3 nucleotides: TGTGCCAGCAGCTTCGCGTCGGGGGGAGTACACAATGAGCAGTTCTTC.

The chain has TRBV24-1 and TRBJ2-1; possible D gene TRBD1, 6 bases. From germline, CDR1 is KGHDR and CDR2 SFDVKD. The CDR3 length is 14 residues. Trimming cost V 5 bases and J 6 bases, with 13 bases left between them. The CDR3 sequence: CATSAPTGFNEQFF. As DNA, the CDR3 is TGTGCCACCAGTGCCCCAACAGGGTTCAATGAGCAGTTCTTC.